Following are 5 T cell receptor beta chains from one sample sequenced in a study of CD8+CD57+ T cells in acquired aplastic anemia. Patients sequenced had flow cytometry evidence of CD8+CD57+ cell expansion. Genomic DNA was employed as the template in profiling TCR beta VDJ and CDR3. TCRdb independently ran MiXCR on the reads; one entry per CDR3 protein. The sample has 150,000 to 200,000 distinct CDR3 sequences; less than 60% are singletons. Material: sorted CD4+, CD8+, or CD8+CD57+ T cells (not recorded which) from PBMCs. The receptors derive from a human donor with aplastic anemia.

This clonotype was observed a single time. Compared with germline, one end of the junction differs, possibly owing to a read error. The chain has TRBV2 and TRBJ1-4, with 7 bases matching TRBD1. There are 14 residues in the CDR3. Germline V lookup: CDR1 SNHLY, CDR2 FYNNEI. CDR3 in amino acids: CASDPGGRDEKLFF. The CDR3 bases are TGTGCCTCTGACCCAGGGGGACGGGATGAAAAACTGTTTTTC. The entire variable domain, with the rest obtained from reference TRBV2 and TRBJ1-4, is as follows: EPEVTQTPSHQVTQMGQEVILRCVPISNHLYFYWYRQILGQKVEFLVSFYNNEISEKSEIFDDQFSVERPDGSNFTLKIRSTKLEDSAMYFCASDPGGRDEKLFFGSGTQLSVL.

The CDR3 loop is CASSLTFHGTDTQYF. CDR3 DNA sequence: TGTGCCAGCAGCTTAACGTTCCATGGCACAGATACGCAGTATTTT. V and J are TRBV7-3 and TRBJ2-3; D is unclear. This CDR3 has 15 amino acids. V was shortened by 0 bases and J by 1 base, with 8 bases between the two germline ends. Germline CDR1 reads SGHTA; CDR2 reads FQGTGA.

This chain links TRBV24-1 with TRBJ2-1; D gene uncertain. Germline V gene lookup returns CDR1 KGHDR and CDR2 SFDVKD. Trimming took 2 bases from V and 7 from J, leaving 5 bases between them. The CDR3 totals 12 residues. The CDR3 DNA reads TGTGCCACCAGTGATTCGAGGAATGAGCAGTTCTTC. Amino acid sequence: CATSDSRNEQFF.

The chain recombines TRBV20-1 with TRBJ1-6; no reliable D call. The V gene's germline CDR1 is DFQATT and CDR2 SNEGSKA (reference sequence). Trimming left V 0 bases short and J 8 bases short, with 11 bases between. The CDR3 is 14 residues long. The CDR3 sequence: CSARDSGVHSPLHF. The CDR3 DNA is TGCAGTGCTAGAGATTCGGGTGTTCATTCACCCCTCCACTTT.

The chain recombines TRBV2 with TRBJ1-5; 11 positions agree with TRBD1. This CDR3 comprises 15 residues. Trimming cost V 5 bases and J 6 bases; bases outside gene matches: 6. Germline values: CDR1 SNHLY, CDR2 FYNNEI. The CDR3 loop is CASSYPGQGVQPQHF. The CDR3 coding sequence is TGTGCCAGCAGTTACCCGGGACAGGGGGTTCAGCCCCAGCATTTT.